Listed here are 21 T cell receptor beta chains from one sample, sequenced in a study of blood T cell repertoires in COVID-19. Sequencing was performed with immunoSEQ multiplex PCR; in TCRdb, only in-frame clones are kept and a portion is missing. The sample gives about 140,000 clones, approximately 79% of which show up once; 3.5% to 4.5% is in the top ten. Sequencing used peripheral blood. Source of these receptors: a man aged 60 to 75 with acute or convalescent COVID-19.

This rearrangement joins TRBV28 to TRBJ1-2; 7 bases agree with TRBD1. The trim removed 5 bases at V and 11 bases at J, leaving 2 bases unmatched. CDR1 MDHEN and CDR2 SYDVKM come from the germline V gene. This CDR3 has 10 amino acids. In DNA form, the CDR3 reads TGTGCCAGCAGTGAGGGACAGTACACCTTC. Its protein is CASSEGQYTF.

This clone is a singleton in its sample. The J gene is TRBJ1-1, the V gene TRBV2; 11 bases align to TRBD1. Per the germline V gene, CDR1 is SNHLY and CDR2 is FYNNEI. This CDR3 spans 15 amino acids. V lost 6 bases, J lost 5 bases, and 8 bases stayed unmatched. In DNA form, the CDR3 reads TGTGCCAGCAGCCCGGGACAGGGGGTTAGTACTGAAGCTTTCTTT. Translated: CASSPGQGVSTEAFF.

The chain combines TRBV28 with TRBJ1-5; TRBD1 agrees at 9 bases. Losses at the gene ends were 6 bases for V and 3 bases for J; bases not matched to a gene: 3. CDR3 length equals 14 residues. Germline CDR1 reads MDHEN; CDR2 reads SYDVKM. The CDR3, as DNA: TGTGCCAGCAGACAGGGGGCGATCAATCAGCCCCAGCATTTT. Protein product: CASRQGAINQPQHF.

The rearrangement joins TRBV5-8 to TRBJ2-5; D may be TRBD1 (5 bases). The germline V gene encodes CDR1 SGHTS and CDR2 YDEGEE. V was clipped by 4 bases and J by 2 bases, with 6 bases between them. CDR3 size: 12 residues. The CDR3 nucleotides are TGTGCCAGCAGCAGACAGCAAGAGACCCAGTACTTC. Its protein product is CASSRQQETQYF.

This chain uses TRBV14 with TRBJ2-1; the match to TRBD2 covers 14 bases. V dropped 4 bases and J dropped 9; count of bases not matched to a gene: 5. Per germline, CDR1 SGHDN and CDR2 FVKESK. CDR3 length: 15 amino acids. Here the CDR3 reads CASSLGTSGRAEQFF. In DNA, the CDR3 is TGTGCCAGCAGCCTAGGGACTAGCGGGAGAGCTGAGCAGTTCTTC.

V usage is TRBV19 and J usage is TRBJ1-5; TRBD1 aligns across 9 bases. The CDR3 consists of 15 residues. Per the germline V gene, CDR1 is LNHDA and CDR2 is SQIVND (reference sequence). The V and J ends lost 7 bases and 5 bases, in that order; junction bases with no gene match: 9. In DNA form, the CDR3 reads TGTGCCAGTACCTCTACAGGGGGCATTTATCAGCCCCAGCATTTT. Protein: CASTSTGGIYQPQHF.

J is TRBJ2-6 and V is TRBV30, with no clear D. The CDR3 covers 15 residues. Germline assignment: CDR1 GTSNPN and CDR2 SVGIG (reference sequence). With 2 bases removed from V and 0 bases from J, the gap between germline ends came to 8 bases. The CDR3 region has the DNA TGTGCCTGGAGTAACCCCAGCTCTGGGGCCAACGTCCTGACTTTC. This codes for CAWSNPSSGANVLTF.

The chain uses TRBV30 and TRBJ2-2; tentatively, D is TRBD2 (6 bases). This CDR3 contains 13 residues. V dropped 5 bases and J dropped 4 bases, with 11 bases sitting between them. CDR1 and CDR2 (germline): GTSNPN, SVGIG (reference sequence). Here the CDR3 reads CAWCEGLTGELFF. For the CDR3, the DNA is TGTGCCTGGTGTGAGGGACTCACCGGGGAGCTGTTTTTT.

The J gene is TRBJ2-5, the V gene TRBV6-4; 8 nucleotides align to TRBD1. Trimming took 2 bases from V and 5 from J; bases not matched to a gene: 7. The CDR3 is 15 amino acids. Germline V gives CDR1 MRHNA, CDR2 SNTAGT. Here the CDR3 DNA reads TGTGCCAGCAGTGACACCCGACAGGGGTTGGAGACCCAGTACTTC. Protein product: CASSDTRQGLETQYF.

The CDR3 spells CASSATPLNTEAFF. CDR3 sequence (DNA): TGTGCCAGCAGCGCAACACCTTTGAACACTGAAGCTTTCTTT. The V gene is TRBV9, the J gene TRBJ1-1; D ambiguous. The CDR3 loop spans 14 amino acids. Trimming stripped 3 bases from V and 0 bases from J, with 9 bases between. The germline V gene has CDR1 SGDLS and CDR2 YYNGEE.

V is TRBV19 and J is TRBJ1-6; D uncertain. The CDR3 extends over 14 amino acids. V shed 0 bases and J shed 9 bases, with 9 bases lying between them. The germline V gene encodes CDR1 LNHDA and CDR2 SQIVND (reference sequence). The CDR3 here is CASSIDYRSSPLHF. CDR3 sequence (DNA): TGTGCCAGTAGTATAGACTACAGAAGTTCACCCCTCCACTTT.

The rearrangement uses TRBV19 and TRBJ2-3; TRBD2 matches at 13 bases. Germline V gene data show CDR1 as LNHDA and CDR2 as SQIVND (reference sequence). The CDR3 sequence is 18 residues long. V was clipped by 1 base and J by 8 bases; unmatched bases: 12. The CDR3 spells CASSIGGGLAGVFGTQYF. CDR3 coding DNA: TGTGCCAGTAGTATAGGCGGTGGACTAGCGGGAGTGTTCGGTACGCAGTATTTT.

This chain uses TRBV24-1 with TRBJ2-3; D is possibly TRBD1 (6 bases). Per the germline V gene, CDR1 is KGHDR and CDR2 is SFDVKD. With 3 bases removed from V and 9 bases from J, the gap between germline ends came to 12 bases. The CDR3 contains 13 residues. In DNA, the CDR3 is TGTGCCACCAGTGATCCCGGGACACGGACGCAGTATTTT. It encodes CATSDPGTRTQYF.

The V and J genes are TRBV5-5 and TRBJ2-3, with D possibly matching TRBD2 (7 bases). Trimming cost V 10 bases and J 0 bases, with 12 bases left between them. Germline loops: CDR1 SGHKS, CDR2 YYEKEE (reference sequence). CDR3 length: 13 residues. CDR3 sequence (DNA): TGTGCCTGGGGGAGGGGGAGCACAGATACGCAGTATTTT. It codes for CAWGRGSTDTQYF.

This clone was seen more than once but under ten times. In DNA form, the CDR3 reads TGTGCCAGCAGCAGGACAGCTAACTATGGCTACACCTTC. Translated, it gives CASSRTANYGYTF. The rearrangement joins TRBV6-5 to TRBJ1-2; D is perhaps TRBD1 (6 bases). Deletions cut 6 bases from V and 0 bases from J, with 8 bases between. CDR3 length: 13 amino acids. Germline-derived CDR1 and CDR2 are MNHEY and SVGAGI.

The chain recombines TRBV6-1 with TRBJ1-2; D is possibly TRBD1 (6 bases). CDR1 and CDR2 from the germline V gene are MNHNS and SASEGT. The CDR3 loop spans 15 amino acids. V lost 0 bases and J lost 4, with 12 bases in between. Written as DNA, the CDR3 is TGTGCCAGCAGTGAAGCGTGGCAGGGGTCCTATGGCTACACCTTC. Residues: CASSEAWQGSYGYTF.

This clone was seen a few times. The chain recombines TRBV24-1 with TRBJ2-3, with 9 bases identical to TRBD1. Germline loops: CDR1 KGHDR, CDR2 SFDVKD. With 7 bases clipped from V and 10 bases from J, the junction kept 2 bases outside the gene matches. CDR3 length: 11 amino acids. The CDR3 reads CATRQGAAQYF. CDR3 DNA sequence: TGTGCCACCAGACAGGGGGCGGCGCAGTATTTT.

This sequence joins TRBV15 and TRBJ2-6; 8 positions agree with TRBD1. J was trimmed by 4 bases and V by 3 bases; bases with no gene match: 5. Per germline, CDR1 LNHNV and CDR2 YYDKDF (reference sequence). The CDR3 spans 16 residues. In DNA form, the CDR3 reads TGTGCCACCAGCAGCTGGACAGGGTCCGGGGCCAACGTCCTGACTTTC. Its translation is CATSSWTGSGANVLTF.

V is TRBV29-1 and J is TRBJ2-7; D remains ambiguous. The CDR3 covers 12 residues. CDR1 is SQVTM and CDR2 is ANQGSEA in the germline V gene. V gave up 5 bases and J gave up 5 bases, with 13 bases separating them. As DNA, the CDR3 is TGCAGCGTTACCCGCACAGTCGACGAGCAGTACTTC. Encoded protein: CSVTRTVDEQYF.

This rearrangement joins TRBV11-3 to TRBJ1-3; D remains ambiguous. CDR3 length: 16 amino acids. V dropped 5 bases and J dropped 0 bases, with 14 bases sitting between them. CDR1 is SGHNT, CDR2 YENEEA, per germline. DNA of the CDR3: TGTGCCAGCAGCGGAGAATCCAAAGGCTCTGGAAACACCATATATTTT. Translating gives CASSGESKGSGNTIYF. The full variable domain, completed using reference TRBV11-3 and TRBJ1-3, is EAGVVQSPRYKIIEKKQPVAFWCNPISGHNTLYWYLQNLGQGPELLIRYENEEAVDDSQLPKDRFSAERLKGVDSTLKIQPAELGDSAVYLCASSGESKGSGNTIYFGEGSWLTVV.

The V and J genes are TRBV14 and TRBJ2-1, with D possibly matching TRBD1 (5 bases). Trimming pared 6 bases from V and 2 bases from J, leaving 11 bases between. The CDR3 runs 14 residues. CDR1 is SGHDN, CDR2 FVKESK, per germline. The CDR3 is CASRQRGAYNEQFF. The DNA for the CDR3 is TGTGCCAGCAGGCAAAGGGGCGCCTACAATGAGCAGTTCTTC.